Described below is a single T cell receptor beta chain sequence and its context. Its antigen remains unknown. The TCR beta libraries used approximately 2 micrograms of genomic DNA that came from cryopreserved PBMCs. Sequencing was designed to attain a depth spanning 1 in 200,000 to 1 in 1 million T cells. Generated by immunoSEQ multiplex PCR, the TCRdb table keeps only in-frame clones and is missing some. The sample lists about 250,000 clones; about three quarters were seen once. The CDR3 covers 15 residues. In germline, CDR1 is MNHEY, CDR2 SVGAGI. Trimming left V 7 bases short and J 4 bases short, with 19 bases between. The data originate from a study of cytotoxic CD8 clonotypes in ibrutinib-treated CLL. Study-level background: Response was recorded as partial in approximately 24 patients and complete in 2; at median roughly 70 months, approximately 14 remained remitted and about twelve had progressed.

General study results and limits: Under treatment, the uncommon public clonotypes either contracted or remained stable.

The material was PBMCs, obtained after 24 months of ibrutinib treatment. The receptor was derived from a human donor with chronic lymphocytic leukemia. The genes are TRBV6-5 and TRBJ1-1; possible D gene TRBD1, 6 bases. The CDR3 region has the DNA TGTGCCAGCACATTAAGGGGGGGCGACGTCACTGAAGCTTTCTTT. Translation gives CASTLRGGDVTEAFF.